The subject of this entry is one TCR beta chain. Antigen: not known. The source of the sample is a study of T cell repertoires in cytomegalovirus infection. Study in general: Indicated by public TCR beta signatures were CMV infection and matching HLA type.

General study points: Of the TCR beta families, the public ones yielded a cumulative frequency that identified carriers of CMV plus the relevant HLA. Clonotype analysis showed dominance of the ex vivo response by HLA-C-restricted CMV-specific TCR beta clonotypes.

The ends lost 3 bases at V and 4 bases at J; junction bases unmatched: 9. Germline V gene lookup returns CDR1 SQVTM and CDR2 ANQGSEA. The CDR3 runs 15 residues. TCRdb reanalysed the reads using MiXCR and keeps one entry per CDR3 protein. The data show roughly 720,000 distinct CDR3 sequences, 35% to 45% seen once. This receptor was taken from a human donor in good health (CMV status not recorded). Some clones in this sample may be carry-over from other donors' samples. Sequences were obtained from PBMCs. V gene TRBV29-1 combines with J gene TRBJ2-5, with 9 bases fitting TRBD1. The CDR3 region is CSVEGQGFGRETQYF. The CDR3 DNA follows: TGCAGCGTTGAGGGACAGGGATTTGGTCGAGAGACCCAGTACTTC.